A single sample gave rise to the 14 T cell receptor beta chains below, sequenced in a study of Ad26.COV2.S vaccination and SARS-CoV-2 variants. Treatment denoted: 15 to 20 received Ad26.COV2.S at low or high dose, single or two shots; roughly five received placebo; per-sample allocation not given. Sampling took place 63 days after the first vaccine or placebo injection. Libraries were prepared by immunoSEQ multiplex PCR; TCRdb keeps only in-frame clonotypes and omits some of them. The sample holds approximately 460,000 clones, roughly nine tenths seen once. This sample comprised peripheral blood, obtained in a trial of Ad26.COV2.S vaccine versus placebo. The receptors were sampled from a person between 18 and 65 years old who received the Ad26.COV2.S COVID-19 vaccine or a placebo.

This clone was recorded only once. The chain is built from TRBV2 and TRBJ1-5; the D is unclear. Germline V gene lookup returns CDR1 SNHLY and CDR2 FYNNEI. The V end was cut by 5 bases, the J end by 1 base, with 9 bases between. This CDR3 has 14 amino acids. The CDR3 coding sequence is TGTGCCAGCAGTCAGACACGAAGCAATCAGCCCCAGCATTTT. Its translation is CASSQTRSNQPQHF.

The V and J genes are TRBV4-2 and TRBJ2-4; 7 bases line up with TRBD1. The CDR3 has 15 residues. The V gene's germline CDR1 is LGHNA and CDR2 YNFKEQ. After removal of 6 bases from V and 9 bases from J, the junction contained 14 bases not matched to a gene. The CDR3 DNA follows: TGTGCCAGCAGGTCTCAGGGGGATCTAGGGGGCATTCAGTACTTC. Translated, it gives CASRSQGDLGGIQYF.

The V call is TRBV2, the J call TRBJ2-7, with unresolved D. V dropped 5 bases and J dropped 4 bases, with 12 bases sitting between them. The germline CDR1 and CDR2 sequences are SNHLY and FYNNEI. The CDR3 contains 13 residues. The CDR3 spells CASSSDWKYEQYF. DNA for the CDR3: TGTGCCAGCAGTTCCGACTGGAAATACGAGCAGTACTTC.

The genes are TRBV11-2 and TRBJ2-7, with TRBD2 as a possible D gene (6 bases). The CDR3 is 18 residues long. Trimming pared 1 base from V and 1 base from J, leaving 20 bases between. CDR1 is SGHAT and CDR2 is FQNNGV in the germline V gene. The CDR3 spells CASSLGRGGRRTSYEQYF. The CDR3 coding sequence is TGTGCCAGCAGCTTAGGCCGGGGAGGCAGGAGAACATCCTACGAGCAGTACTTC.

V usage is TRBV30 and J usage is TRBJ1-2, with D possibly TRBD1 on 5 matching bases. The CDR3 runs to 11 residues. From germline, CDR1 is GTSNPN and CDR2 SVGIG (reference sequence). The CDR3 region is CASRGGTGYTF. The CDR3 region has the DNA TGTGCTTCGAGGGGAGGTACTGGCTACACCTTC.

The chain links TRBV5-4 to TRBJ2-5, with D uncertain. CDR1 and CDR2 (germline): SGHNT, YYREEE (reference sequence). Trimming removed 0 bases at V and 4 bases at J, with 13 bases between. The CDR3 runs to 15 residues. The CDR3, as DNA: TGTGCCAGCAGCTTGGGGGGATCGACCCCAGAGACCCAGTACTTC. This codes for CASSLGGSTPETQYF.

The rearrangement links TRBV2 to TRBJ1-3; TRBD1 is a possible D gene (6 bases). CDR1 SNHLY and CDR2 FYNNEI come from the germline V gene. The germline V and J ends were trimmed by 4 bases and 0 bases, with 10 bases remaining between them. The CDR3 length is 15 residues. The CDR3 spells CASSVGGPSGNTIYF. The CDR3 bases are TGTGCCAGCAGTGTTGGGGGGCCCTCTGGAAACACCATATATTTT.

V gene TRBV28 combines with J gene TRBJ2-2; the match to TRBD1 covers 10 bases. CDR3 size: 15 residues. CDR1 MDHEN and CDR2 SYDVKM come from the germline V gene. V gave up 4 bases and J gave up 9 bases; unmatched junction bases: 8. As DNA, the CDR3 is TGTGCCAGCAGTTCCTCCGGGACAGGGGACCGGGAGCTGTTTTTT. Its translation is CASSSSGTGDRELFF.

The chain couples TRBV7-9 to TRBJ2-5; D not certain. The CDR3 has 15 amino acids. Germline lookup yields CDR1 SEHNR and CDR2 FQNEAQ (reference sequence). Trimming pared 1 base from V and 0 bases from J, leaving 9 bases between. The CDR3 loop is CASSLVLTNQETQYF. The DNA for the CDR3 is TGTGCCAGCAGCTTAGTTCTCACCAACCAAGAGACCCAGTACTTC.

The chain has TRBV15 and TRBJ1-2, with no clear D. V gave up 4 bases and J gave up 4 bases, with 10 bases separating them. This CDR3 has 13 residues. From germline, CDR1 is LNHNV and CDR2 YYDKDF (reference sequence). The CDR3, as DNA: TGTGCCACCAGCAATTTCAGAGGCTATGGCTACACCTTC. Translated: CATSNFRGYGYTF. Supplemented by reference TRBV15 and TRBJ1-2, the full variable domain reads DAMVIQNPRYQVTQFGKPVTLSCSQTLNHNVMYWYQQKSSQAPKLLFHYYDKDFNNEADTPDNFQSRRPNTSFCFLDIRSPGLGDTAMYLCATSNFRGYGYTFGSGTRLTVV.

The rearrangement joins TRBV11-1 to TRBJ2-1; no reliable D call. The germline V gene has CDR1 SGHAT and CDR2 FQDESV (reference sequence). Trimming left V 3 bases short and J 3 bases short, with 9 bases between. The CDR3 loop spans 14 amino acids. CDR3 sequence: CASSFSNYYNEQFF. In DNA form, the CDR3 reads TGTGCCAGCAGCTTTTCCAACTACTACAATGAGCAGTTCTTC.

The chain has TRBV6-5 and TRBJ2-2; D is uncertain. Trimming pared 4 bases from V and 1 base from J, leaving 4 bases between. The length of the CDR3 is 13 residues. The germline gives CDR1 MNHEY, CDR2 SVGAGI. In nucleotides, the CDR3 is TGTGCCAGCAGTTTTGGGAACACCGGGGAGCTGTTTTTT. It is translated as CASSFGNTGELFF.

This clone was found a few times. In DNA form, the CDR3 reads TGTGCCAGCAGCAGACGGACGGGACAACTAAATGAAAAACTGTTTTTT. Protein: CASSRRTGQLNEKLFF. The chain recombines TRBV7-9 with TRBJ1-4; TRBD1 might be the D (6 bases). The germline gives CDR1 SEHNR, CDR2 FQNEAQ (reference sequence). Trimming removed 5 bases from V and 5 bases from J, with 18 bases in between. The CDR3 is made up of 16 amino acids. Looking up the rest from reference TRBV7-9 and TRBJ1-4 gives the full variable domain: DTGVSQNPRHKITKRGQNVTFRCDPISEHNRLYWYRQTLGQGPEFLTYFQNEAQLEKSRLLSDRFSAERPKGSFSTLEIQRTEQGDSAMYLCASSRRTGQLNEKLFFGSGTQLSVL.

The chain uses TRBV4-1 and TRBJ2-2, with 13 positions matching TRBD2. Germline CDR1 and CDR2: MGHRA and YSYEKL. V lost 4 bases to trimming and J lost 7 bases; unmatched junction nucleotides: 12. The CDR3 spans 18 residues. The CDR3: CASSPIGLAGDANGELFF. The CDR3 nucleotides are TGCGCCAGCAGCCCGATTGGACTAGCGGGGGATGCAAACGGGGAGCTGTTTTTT.